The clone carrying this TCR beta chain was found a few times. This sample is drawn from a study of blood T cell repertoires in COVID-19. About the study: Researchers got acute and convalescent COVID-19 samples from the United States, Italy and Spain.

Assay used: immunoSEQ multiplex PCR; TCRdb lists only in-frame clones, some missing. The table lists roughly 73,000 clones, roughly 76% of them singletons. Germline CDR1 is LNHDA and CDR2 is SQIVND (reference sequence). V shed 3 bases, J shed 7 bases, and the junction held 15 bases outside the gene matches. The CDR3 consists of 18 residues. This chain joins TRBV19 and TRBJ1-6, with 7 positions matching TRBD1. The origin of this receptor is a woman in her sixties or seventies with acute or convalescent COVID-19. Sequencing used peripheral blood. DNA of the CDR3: TGTGCCAGTAGTATTAGGGACAGCGCCCGAAGCTCCAATTCACCCCTCCACTTT. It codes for CASSIRDSARSSNSPLHF.